This TCR beta chain was captured in a study of cytomegalovirus exposure and HLA in healthy donors. Study-wide points: In a later analysis, first-cohort TCR clusters were found to tend to co-occur in the 90 to 150 validation repertoires. Across donors, most TCRs were seen rarely, yet some public ones were widespread. Researchers catalogued some 160 TCR beta chains as cytomegalovirus-associated. Per published reports, the classifier diagnosed cytomegalovirus status with high specificity and sensitivity.

In the case of this clone: Its antigen remains unknown.

Assay: immunoSEQ multiplex PCR; the TCRdb copy retains only in-frame clones and omits some. Among 120,000 or so clones listed, around nine tenths were seen once. The V gene end was trimmed by 7 bases and the J gene end by 11 bases; junction bases not matched to a gene: 12. Germline V CDR1 and CDR2: MNHEY, SVGAGI. This CDR3 is built from 13 residues. The clonotype was recovered from a woman aged 18-30 years in good health and CMV-seronegative. The J gene is TRBJ1-1, the V gene TRBV6-5; TRBD1 aligns across 8 bases. Specimen: PBMCs. CDR3 residues: CASTLRTGLDAFF. The CDR3 DNA is TGTGCCAGCACCCTGAGGACAGGGTTGGATGCTTTCTTT.